Following are 6 T cell receptor beta chains from one sample sequenced in a study of Graves' ophthalmopathy and Graves' hyperthyroidism. Amplifying from RNA transcripts, the study obtained TCR beta CDR3 regions. Investigators did first-round RT-PCR with HTBI primers, then second-round multiplex PCR. TCRdb itself ran the multiplex PCR reads through MiXCR, one entry per CDR3 protein. The table includes about 220,000 distinct CDR3 sequences, 20% to 25% detected once. Material for sequencing was peripheral blood. The receptors shown here come from a woman in her forties or fifties with Graves' ophthalmopathy.

The chain combines TRBV25-1 with TRBJ1-2; weak D call: TRBD1 (5 bases). CDR1 and CDR2 (germline): MGHDK, SYGVNS. This CDR3 contains 12 residues. Trimming left V 7 bases short and J 3 bases short, with 9 bases between. In DNA, the CDR3 is TGTGCCAGCACTCTGGGGGACTATGGCTACACCTTC. It specifies CASTLGDYGYTF.

This clonotype has just one count. The chain employs TRBV20-1 and TRBJ2-5; D unclear. Trimming left V 3 bases short and J 5 bases short, with 7 bases between. Per germline, CDR1 DFQATT and CDR2 SNEGSKA (reference sequence). The CDR3 has 11 residues. The CDR3 DNA follows: TGCAGTGCTAGTCCAAAGGAGACCCAGTACTTC. The encoded protein is CSASPKETQYF.

The chain recombines TRBV5-1 with TRBJ1-1, with 8 bases identical to TRBD1. Trimming cost V 2 bases and J 3 bases; bases outside gene matches: 9. Per the germline V gene, CDR1 is SGHRS and CDR2 is YFSETQ. The CDR3 is 16 residues long. The CDR3 loop reads CASSFLAGGADTEAFF. Written as DNA, the CDR3 is TGCGCCAGCAGCTTCCTAGCAGGGGGCGCCGACACTGAAGCTTTCTTT.

This clonotype was counted ten times or more. The chain carries TRBV20-1 and TRBJ1-2; D may be TRBD1 (5 bases). The germline V gene encodes CDR1 DFQATT and CDR2 SNEGSKA (reference sequence). The V end was cut by 3 bases, the J end by 3 bases, with 23 bases between. The CDR3 is made up of 17 amino acids. The CDR3 nucleotides are TGCAGTGCTAGGAGGGGAGCGTTTGGGATAAGTGACTATGGCTACACCTTC. It translates to CSARRGAFGISDYGYTF.

This clonotype has just a few counts. V is TRBV7-9 and J is TRBJ2-7, with D possibly TRBD2 on 5 matching bases. Deletions cut 5 bases from V and 6 bases from J, with 17 bases between. The CDR3 sequence is 14 residues long. Germline loops: CDR1 SEHNR, CDR2 FQNEAQ (reference sequence). The CDR3 region is CASSRLKAGGEQYF. Written as DNA, the CDR3 is TGTGCCAGCAGCCGACTCAAGGCTGGAGGCGAGCAGTACTTC.

There are many counts of this clonotype. The gene calls are TRBV7-8 and TRBJ1-1, with D hard to call. The CDR3 runs 13 residues. V was pared by 3 bases and J by 1 base, with 6 bases between. CDR1 SGHVS and CDR2 FQNEAQ come from the germline V gene. The CDR3 loop is CASSFGRNTEAFF. CDR3 sequence (DNA): TGTGCCAGCAGCTTCGGCAGGAACACTGAAGCTTTCTTT.